Below are 16 T cell receptor beta chains sequenced from a single sample in a study of T cell clonality in common variable immunodeficiency. TCRdb's table, derived via immunoSEQ multiplex PCR, lists solely in-frame clones and lacks some. The sample offers tens of thousands of clones and no singletons, the top ten holding less than 3.5%. Sequences were obtained from peripheral blood mononuclear cells. The receptors here all came from a person aged 18 to 70 in good health.

At least ten counts were recorded for this clone. From the germline J gene comes the end of the CDR3, since the read stops 3 residues before it. The V call is TRBV5-4, the J call TRBJ2-2, with 7 bases aligning to TRBD2. The CDR3 extends over 15 amino acids. Trimming at V came to 1 base and at J to 4 bases, leaving 4 bases not matched to a gene. Germline V lookup: CDR1 SGHNT, CDR2 YYREEE (reference sequence). The CDR3 region is CASSLPGRATGELFF. The sequenced CDR3 bases are TGTGCCAGCAGCTTGCCGGGGAGGGCCACCGGGGAG.

This clone has at least ten counts. The CDR3 end falls 3 residues outside the read, so it is completed with the germline J gene. The V call is TRBV19, the J call TRBJ1-5; a possible D gene is TRBD1 (6 bases). Germline V lookup: CDR1 LNHDA, CDR2 SQIVND (reference sequence). The CDR3 is 14 amino acids. The V and J ends lost 2 bases and 4 bases respectively, with 9 bases between them. CDR3 protein: CASSIQGINQPQHF. Incomplete CDR3 DNA: TGTGCCAGTAGTATACAGGGGATAAATCAGCCC.

This clone appeared many times. The read halts 3 residues ahead of the CDR3 end, with the missing end drawn from the germline J gene. The chain uses TRBV6-1 and TRBJ1-2, with 9 positions matching TRBD1. V shed 4 bases, J shed 7 bases, and the junction held 4 bases outside the gene matches. The CDR3 covers 13 residues. Germline values: CDR1 MNHNS, CDR2 SASEGT. The CDR3 is CASSGGQGFGYTF. The DNA read from the CDR3 is TGTGCCAGCAGTGGGGGACAGGGATTTGGC.

This clone was counted at least ten times. The CDR3 is cut off 3 residues early in the read; its end comes from the germline J gene. Distinct nucleotide sequences in the sample also encode this CDR3. The chain has TRBV19 and TRBJ1-2, with TRBD1 identical over 7 bases. Trimming at V came to 5 bases and at J to 7 bases, leaving 7 bases not matched to a gene. This CDR3 has 13 residues. Germline lookup yields CDR1 LNHDA and CDR2 SQIVND (reference sequence). The CDR3 sequence: CASSPRQGPGYTF. CDR3 bases read: TGTGCCAGTAGTCCCCGACAGGGTCCTGGC.

This clone was observed many times. This CDR3 is CASSFGGHRSYNEQFF. Partial CDR3 DNA: TGTGCCAGCAGCTTTGGAGGACACCGCTCCTACAATGAG. The rearrangement links TRBV5-4 to TRBJ2-1; the D gene could be TRBD1 or TRBD2 (5 bases each). The read is 3 residues too short to cover the CDR3 end, so that end is filled in from the germline J gene. Looked up from germline, CDR1 is SGHNT and CDR2 is YYREEE (reference sequence). The CDR3 has 16 residues. Trimming stripped 2 bases from V and 0 bases from J, with 12 bases between.

This clone occurred many times. CDR3 bases read: TGTGCCAGCAGTGAAGGGCTAGCGGGGGCCCAAGAGACC. Its translation is CASSEGLAGAQET. The full-length CDR3 reads as CASSEGLAGAQETQYF. This chain uses TRBV2 with TRBJ2-5; 10 bases are a match to TRBD2. The sequenced fragment ends 3 residues before the CDR3 boundary, so the rest is inferred from the germline J gene. The CDR3 has 16 amino acids. V lost 1 base, J lost 1 base, and 3 bases stayed unmatched. The germline gives CDR1 SNHLY, CDR2 FYNNEI.

This clone has a count of ten or more. The read stops 3 residues short of the end of the CDR3; the missing end is completed from the germline J gene. The V gene is TRBV2, the J gene TRBJ2-7, with TRBD2 matching 12 bases. The CDR3 has 16 amino acids. J gave up 4 bases and V 6 bases, and 10 bases lay outside the gene matches. Germline V gene sequence: CDR1 SNHLY, CDR2 FYNNEI. The CDR3 bases that were read are TGTGCCAGCAGGGGGGGACTAGCGGGTGGGGCGTACGAG. Residues: CASRGGLAGGAYE. The full CDR3 is CASRGGLAGGAYEQYF.

This clone showed up many times. The CDR3 is cut off 3 residues early in the read; its end comes from the germline J gene. The chain carries TRBV9 and TRBJ1-2; TRBD1 agrees at 9 bases. This CDR3 has 14 amino acids. With 0 bases clipped from V and 6 bases from J, the junction kept 3 bases outside the gene matches. The V gene's germline CDR1 is SGDLS and CDR2 YYNGEE. The DNA read from the CDR3 is TGTGCCAGCAGCGTAGACACAGGGGGCGATGGC. Protein sequence: CASSVDTGGDG. From start to end, the CDR3 is CASSVDTGGDGYTF.

Comments on this clone: The read terminates 3 residues before the CDR3 end, so the remaining end is supplied by the germline J gene. V and J are TRBV2 and TRBJ2-2; 9 nucleotides agree with TRBD1. The J segment lost 4 bases and the V segment lost 6 bases, leaving 6 bases of the junction unmatched. The germline V gene encodes CDR1 SNHLY and CDR2 FYNNEI. The CDR3 length is 15 residues. The CDR3 DNA, read in part, is TGTGCCAGCAGGGGACAGGGAGCGGTCACCGGGGAG. It encodes CASRGQGAVTGE. The complete CDR3 protein is CASRGQGAVTGELFF.

This clone was counted at least ten times. The read ends 3 residues early relative to the CDR3; the germline J gene fills the gap. The V and J genes are TRBV4-1 and TRBJ1-5; 7 nucleotides agree with TRBD1. CDR3 size: 14 residues. Germline assignment: CDR1 MGHRA and CDR2 YSYEKL. V lost 3 bases, J lost 4 bases, and 3 bases stayed unmatched. CDR3 DNA, as far as it was read: TGCGCCAGCAGCCAGCGGGACAGTAATCAGCCC. Protein: CASSQRDSNQP. The entire CDR3 sequence reads CASSQRDSNQPQHF.

This clone was found many times. The read ends 3 residues before the CDR3 terminus; that terminus is restored from the germline J gene. This chain links TRBV5-1 with TRBJ1-1; D is perhaps TRBD1 (5 bases). This CDR3 is built from 15 residues. V lost 0 bases and J lost 5, with 14 bases in between. Germline assignment: CDR1 SGHRS and CDR2 YFSETQ. The DNA read from the CDR3 is TGCGCCAGCAGCTTGGCCGTACCAAGGGGTACTGAA. Translating it yields CASSLAVPRGTE. The whole CDR3 reads CASSLAVPRGTEAFF.

This clone is medium-sized (0.01 to 0.1%). The CDR3 end falls 3 residues outside the read, so it is completed with the germline J gene. The chain has TRBV7-2 and TRBJ2-1, with 11 bases matching TRBD2. Germline V gene sequence: CDR1 SGHTA, CDR2 FQGNSA. The CDR3 is made up of 15 amino acids. J was trimmed by 9 bases and V by 3 bases; bases with no gene match: 7. The sequenced CDR3 bases are TGTGCCAGCAGCTTCGGGGTAGCGGGGGGGAGTGAG. Its translation: CASSFGVAGGSE. The CDR3 as a whole reads CASSFGVAGGSEQFF.

The table lists this clone with many counts. The sequence runs out 3 residues before the end of the CDR3; the remainder is reconstructed from the germline J gene. The chain uses TRBV2 and TRBJ1-5, with 9 bases matching TRBD1. Trimming removed 4 bases from V and 1 base from J; junction bases left unmatched: 11. The CDR3 extends over 18 amino acids. The germline V gene encodes CDR1 SNHLY and CDR2 FYNNEI. The CDR3 loop is CASSVRTGELRSNQPQHF. The CDR3 DNA, read in part, is TGTGCCAGCAGTGTAAGGACAGGGGAACTTAGAAGCAATCAGCCC.

There are many counts of this clone. The chain's CDR3 is CASSVTGTQETQYF. CDR3 DNA (partial): TGTGCCAGCAGCGTAACAGGGACCCAAGAGACC. The genes are TRBV9 and TRBJ2-5; a possible D gene is TRBD1 (6 bases). The read is 3 residues too short to cover the CDR3 end, so that end is filled in from the germline J gene. CDR3 length: 14 amino acids. CDR1 and CDR2 from the germline V gene are SGDLS and YYNGEE. Trimming took off 1 base at V and 1 base at J, with 8 bases between the two ends.

This clone has ten or more counts. CDR3 in amino acids: CASSFVVASNNEQFF. Partial CDR3 DNA: TGTGCCAGCAGCTTTGTGGTAGCCTCGAACAATGAG. The genes are TRBV7-9 and TRBJ2-1; D is undetermined. The read ends 3 residues shy of where the CDR3 ends; the end is completed using the germline J gene. Trimming pared 3 bases from V and 5 bases from J, leaving 14 bases between. Germline-derived CDR1 and CDR2 are SEHNR and FQNEAQ (reference sequence). The CDR3 has 15 residues.

This clone showed up many times. With the read ending 3 residues before the CDR3 end, the germline J gene is used to fill in that end. The rearrangement joins TRBV2 to TRBJ2-5; 8 positions match TRBD1. Germline CDR1 SNHLY, CDR2 FYNNEI. V trimming: 4 bases; J trimming: 2 bases; junction bases outside the gene matches: 3. CDR3 size: 14 residues. This CDR3 reads CASSAYRGQETQYF. CDR3 DNA, as far as it was read: TGTGCCAGCAGTGCCTACAGGGGGCAAGAGACC.